The TCR beta chain described here comes from a study of prognosis after radiotherapy for stage I lung cancer. As concerns this clonotype: One end of the junction fails to match germline, which may point to a read error.

CDR3 length equals 15 residues. Germline lookup yields CDR1 LNHDA and CDR2 SQIVND (reference sequence). Amplification of the TCR beta CDR3 (from genomic DNA) was done by two-round multiplex PCR. First-round PCR amplification was performed with primers specific to each TRBV and TRBJ gene. TCRdb re-analysed the multiplex PCR reads in MiXCR, keeping a single row per CDR3 protein. The sample records about 18,000 distinct CDR3 sequences, roughly 40% being singletons. This clonotype was sampled from a donor aged 50 or older with non-small cell lung cancer. V usage is TRBV19 and J usage is TRBJ2-3, with a tentative D call TRBD1 (6 bases). The material was PBMCs, obtained before or after stereotactic body radiation therapy (not recorded which). The CDR3 sequence is CASSIRQVITDTHYF. Here the CDR3 DNA reads TGTGCCAGTAGTATAAGACAGGTCATCACAGATACGCATTATTTT.